A single sample gave rise to the 32 T cell receptor beta chains below, sequenced in a study of blood T cell repertoires in COVID-19. Assay: immunoSEQ multiplex PCR; the TCRdb copy retains only in-frame clones and omits some. The table includes 280,000 or so clones, 70% to 90% detected once. Sequenced input: peripheral blood. The receptors here all came from a woman in her sixties or seventies with acute or convalescent COVID-19.

The rearrangement uses TRBV7-9 and TRBJ2-7; 8 nucleotides match TRBD2. This CDR3 comprises 18 residues. Germline-derived CDR1 and CDR2 are SEHNR and FQNEAQ (reference sequence). The CDR3 loop is CAISPGGAAWAGSSRQYF. In DNA form, the CDR3 reads TGTGCGATCTCCCCCGGGGGGGCAGCCTGGGCGGGTTCGTCACGGCAGTACTTC.

The V and J genes are TRBV5-8 and TRBJ2-2; 7 bases are shared with TRBD1. The length of the CDR3 is 17 residues. Per germline, CDR1 SGHTS and CDR2 YDEGEE. The junction had 13 bases not matched to a gene; V was cut back by 4 bases and J by 4 bases. Here the CDR3 reads CASSPPGLRGRTGELFF. CDR3 nucleotide sequence: TGTGCCAGCAGCCCCCCAGGGTTGAGGGGGCGCACCGGGGAGCTGTTTTTT.

CDR3: CASSYLAGGPQETQYF. The CDR3 nucleotides are TGCGCCAGCAGCTACCTAGCGGGGGGGCCCCAAGAGACCCAGTACTTC. This chain uses TRBV5-1 with TRBJ2-5; TRBD2 matches at 12 bases. The CDR3 contains 16 residues. J was trimmed by 1 base and V by 3 bases; bases with no gene match: 4. The germline CDR1 and CDR2 sequences are SGHRS and YFSETQ.

The rearrangement links TRBV28 to TRBJ1-4, with 9 bases fitting TRBD1. After removal of 6 bases from V and 7 bases from J, the junction contained 6 bases not matched to a gene. Germline V gene data show CDR1 as MDHEN and CDR2 as SYDVKM. CDR3 length: 14 amino acids. This CDR3 is CASRLTGGGEKLFF. For the CDR3, the DNA is TGTGCCAGCAGACTGACAGGGGGTGGTGAAAAACTGTTTTTT.

This chain connects TRBV28 to TRBJ1-6; a weak D match, TRBD1 (5 bases). The V gene lost 6 bases and the J gene lost 6 bases, with 12 bases spanning the gap. Germline V gives CDR1 MDHEN, CDR2 SYDVKM. The CDR3 totals 14 residues. CDR3 sequence reads: CASSLGGSNSPLHF. CDR3 bases: TGTGCCAGCAGCCTGGGGGGGTCTAATTCACCCCTCCACTTT.

The CDR3, as DNA: TGTGCCAGCAGCGAGGAGGTGTGGGCTAACTATGGCTACACCTTC. This translates into CASSEEVWANYGYTF. This chain links TRBV9 with TRBJ1-2; D not resolved. V was shortened by 3 bases and J by 0 bases, with 12 bases between the two germline ends. Looked up from germline, CDR1 is SGDLS and CDR2 is YYNGEE. CDR3 length: 15 residues.

This chain links TRBV30 with TRBJ1-5; D is possibly TRBD1 (5 bases). This CDR3 comprises 15 residues. CDR1 GTSNPN and CDR2 SVGIG come from the germline V gene (reference sequence). Trimming removed 2 bases at V and 4 bases at J, with 15 bases between. In DNA form, the CDR3 reads TGTGCCTGGAGTCCCGGGGGTAGGAGGAATCAGCCCCAGCATTTT. Encoded protein: CAWSPGGRRNQPQHF.

The rearrangement joins TRBV5-1 to TRBJ2-1, with a weak D call TRBD2 (6 bases). The V and J ends lost 1 base and 5 bases respectively, with 13 bases between them. Germline V gene lookup returns CDR1 SGHRS and CDR2 YFSETQ. The CDR3 is 15 amino acids. In nucleotides, the CDR3 is TGCGCCAGCAGCTTGTACGGGACTGATGACAATGAGCAGTTCTTC. This encodes CASSLYGTDDNEQFF. Looking up the rest from reference TRBV5-1 and TRBJ2-1 gives the full variable domain: KAGVTQTPRYLIKTRGQQVTLSCSPISGHRSVSWYQQTPGQGLQFLFEYFSETQRNKGNFPGRFSGRQFSNSRSEMNVSTLELGDSALYLCASSLYGTDDNEQFFGPGTRLTVL.

V usage is TRBV11-1 and J usage is TRBJ1-2, with 9 bases aligning to TRBD1. Losses at the gene ends were 4 bases for V and 4 bases for J; bases not matched to a gene: 4. The CDR3 has 14 residues. Germline CDR1 SGHAT, CDR2 FQDESV (reference sequence). This CDR3 is CASSSRQGVYGYTF. As DNA, the CDR3 is TGTGCCAGCAGCTCGCGACAGGGGGTCTATGGCTACACCTTC.

Details on this clone: Other DNA variants within this sample encode the same CDR3. The chain combines TRBV12-3 or TRBV12-4 with TRBJ1-1, with D hard to call. V shed 6 bases and J shed 1 base, with 6 bases lying between them. There are 12 residues in the CDR3. The CDR3 loop is CASSGGNTEAFF. The CDR3 DNA is TGTGCCAGCAGCGGCGGGAACACTGAAGCTTTCTTT.

The chain uses TRBV3-1 (or the pseudogene TRBV3-2) and TRBJ2-7; 13 bases match TRBD2. CDR3 length: 16 amino acids. Trimming cost V 5 bases and J 2 bases; bases outside gene matches: 6. Germline CDR1 is LGHDT and CDR2 is YNNKEL (reference sequence). The CDR3 here is CASSVGLAGVTYEQYF. CDR3 bases: TGTGCCAGCAGCGTCGGACTAGCGGGAGTAACCTACGAGCAGTACTTC.

This clone was detected once. The same CDR3 arises from other DNA sequences in this sample as well. CDR3 in DNA: TGCGCCAGCAGCTTGGGGACAGGGGGCAACTATGGCTACACCTTC. Its translation: CASSLGTGGNYGYTF. This rearrangement joins TRBV5-1 to TRBJ1-2, with 11 bases that match TRBD1. Germline trimming cut 0 bases from V and 2 bases from J; bases unmatched to any gene: 0. Germline V gene sequence: CDR1 SGHRS, CDR2 YFSETQ. The CDR3 has 15 amino acids.

The J gene is TRBJ2-1, the V gene TRBV9; 11 bases fit TRBD2. The CDR3 spans 16 residues. Germline loops: CDR1 SGDLS, CDR2 YYNGEE. The V segment lost 6 bases and the J segment 2 bases; nucleotides outside the gene matches: 7. Here the CDR3 DNA reads TGTGCCAGCACCAAAGGACTAGCGGGCGCCTACAATGAGCAGTTCTTC. It yields the protein CASTKGLAGAYNEQFF.

J is TRBJ2-2 and V is TRBV7-3, with D unclear. Looked up from germline, CDR1 is SGHTA and CDR2 is FQGTGA. The CDR3 is 14 residues long. V gave up 5 bases and J gave up 3 bases, with 10 bases separating them. Here the CDR3 DNA reads TGTGCCAGCAGCCTTGACACCCACACCGGGGAGCTGTTTTTT. This encodes CASSLDTHTGELFF.

The V call is TRBV5-4, the J call TRBJ2-3; the match to TRBD1 covers 7 bases. The CDR3 consists of 14 residues. Germline trimming cut 4 bases from V and 3 bases from J; bases unmatched to any gene: 5. Germline-derived CDR1 and CDR2 are SGHNT and YYREEE (reference sequence). CDR3 in DNA: TGTGCCAGCAGCACCACAGGGGCTACAGATACGCAGTATTTT. It translates to CASSTTGATDTQYF.

This chain connects TRBV4-3 to TRBJ1-2; D is uncertain. Deletions cut 0 bases from V and 4 bases from J, with 9 bases between. The CDR3 sequence is 14 residues long. CDR1 LGHNA and CDR2 YSLEER come from the germline V gene. CDR3 sequence reads: CASSQDRGPYGYTF. DNA of the CDR3: TGCGCCAGCAGCCAAGATCGGGGTCCCTATGGCTACACCTTC.

This chain connects TRBV5-4 to TRBJ1-6; tentative D call: TRBD1 (6 bases). The V gene's germline CDR1 is SGHNT and CDR2 YYREEE (reference sequence). V lost 4 bases, J lost 3 bases, and 14 bases lay in between. CDR3 size: 16 residues. DNA of the CDR3: TGTGCCAGCAGCGCAGAACAGGGTAACTATAATTCACCCCTCCACTTT. The encoded protein is CASSAEQGNYNSPLHF.

This clone turned up a few times. V is TRBV27 and J is TRBJ1-2; the D gene is possibly TRBD1 (5 bases). In germline, CDR1 is MNHEY, CDR2 SMNVEV (reference sequence). The ends were cut back, 0 bases at V and 5 bases at J, with 7 bases in the middle. CDR3 length equals 13 residues. The CDR3 bases are TGTGCCAGCAGTTTATCAGGGGCGTATGGCTACACCTTC. As protein: CASSLSGAYGYTF.

The chain links TRBV3-1 (or the pseudogene TRBV3-2) to TRBJ2-1; D perhaps matches TRBD1 (6 bases). CDR3 length: 17 residues. Germline V gene lookup returns CDR1 LGHDT and CDR2 YNNKEL (reference sequence). V was cut by 0 bases and J by 5 bases, with 17 bases left in between. CDR3 protein: CASSQDLSGDPDNEQFF. As DNA, the CDR3 is TGTGCCAGCAGCCAAGATCTTTCAGGGGATCCCGACAATGAGCAGTTCTTC.

The V gene is TRBV18, the J gene TRBJ1-2; no reliable D call. The CDR3 is 11 amino acids. The germline CDR1 and CDR2 sequences are KGHSH and LQKENI. The ends were cut back, 6 bases at V and 4 bases at J, with 6 bases in the middle. The CDR3 DNA sequence: TGTGCCAGCTCTCCCTCCTATGGCTACACCTTC. Protein sequence: CASSPSYGYTF.

This CDR3 is CASSERENEQFF. In DNA, the CDR3 is TGTGCCAGCAGTGAAAGGGAGAATGAGCAGTTCTTC. The gene calls are TRBV6-1 and TRBJ2-1, with D tentatively TRBD2 (5 bases). The germline V gene encodes CDR1 MNHNS and CDR2 SASEGT. Trimming removed 2 bases from V and 7 bases from J, with 6 bases in between. The CDR3 is 12 residues long.

The V gene is TRBV27, the J gene TRBJ2-1; 13 nucleotides align to TRBD2. CDR1 and CDR2 (germline): MNHEY, SMNVEV (reference sequence). Trimming cost V 2 bases and J 0 bases; bases outside gene matches: 7. This CDR3 contains 19 residues. In nucleotides, the CDR3 is TGTGCCAGCAGTTTAAGACTAGCGGGAGGCCCGAGCTCCTACAATGAGCAGTTCTTC. Protein product: CASSLRLAGGPSSYNEQFF.

This chain joins TRBV28 and TRBJ1-5; 10 bases line up with TRBD1. Per germline, CDR1 MDHEN and CDR2 SYDVKM. Losses at the gene ends were 3 bases for V and 6 bases for J; bases not matched to a gene: 8. The CDR3 is made up of 16 amino acids. The CDR3 bases are TGTGCCAGCAGTTTGAGGGGACAGGGGTTCGGTCAGCCCCAGCATTTT. It specifies CASSLRGQGFGQPQHF. The entire variable domain, with the rest obtained from reference TRBV28 and TRBJ1-5, is as follows: DVKVTQSSRYLVKRTGEKVFLECVQDMDHENMFWYRQDPGLGLRLIYFSYDVKMKEKGDIPEGYSVSREKKERFSLILESASTNQTSMYLCASSLRGQGFGQPQHFGDGTRLSIL.

The chain combines TRBV13 with TRBJ2-2; TRBD2 is a possible D gene (6 bases). The CDR3 length is 16 residues. V lost 6 bases, J lost 5 bases, and 19 bases lay in between. CDR1 is PRHDT and CDR2 is FYEKMQ in the germline V gene (reference sequence). The CDR3 coding sequence is TGTGCCAGCAGTTCGGTAGGGGCTGGAGGGACCGGGGAGCTGTTTTTT. Amino acid sequence: CASSSVGAGGTGELFF.

This chain uses TRBV6-5 with TRBJ2-7; maybe TRBD1 (6 bases). Trimming shortened V by 5 bases and J by 5 bases, and 13 bases separated the two germline ends. Germline V gives CDR1 MNHEY, CDR2 SVGAGI. The CDR3 has 13 residues. CDR3 sequence (DNA): TGTGCCAGCAGTACAGGGCAGCGCGACGAGCAGTACTTC. Amino acid sequence: CASSTGQRDEQYF.

The chain recombines TRBV14 with TRBJ2-1; D remains unclear. The germline gives CDR1 SGHDN, CDR2 FVKESK. Trimming stripped 3 bases from V and 4 bases from J, with 10 bases between. The CDR3 is made up of 14 amino acids. The CDR3 protein is CASSQRGFYNEQFF. CDR3 nucleotides: TGTGCCAGCAGCCAGCGAGGTTTTTACAATGAGCAGTTCTTC.

The chain has TRBV27 and TRBJ2-5; D is undetermined. CDR1 and CDR2 from the germline V gene are MNHEY and SMNVEV (reference sequence). CDR3 size: 15 residues. V was cut by 0 bases and J by 0 bases, with 8 bases left in between. CDR3 protein: CASSLSLGNQETQYF. CDR3 bases: TGTGCCAGCAGTTTATCTCTAGGAAACCAAGAGACCCAGTACTTC.

This clone was recorded once. This sequence joins TRBV12-1 and TRBJ1-1; TRBD1, as called in the table, went unchecked against the DNA. TRBV12-1 is termed a pseudogene. The CDR3 loop spans 19 amino acids. The CDR3 nucleotides are TGTGCCAGCAGCTTTTGGAAGATCGGGACAGGTTCCATGAACACTGAAGCTTTCTTT. Protein sequence: CASSFWKIGTGSMNTEAFF.

The rearrangement links TRBV10-3 to TRBJ2-1, with a possible D match to TRBD1 (6 bases). Germline V gives CDR1 ENHRY, CDR2 SYGVKD. Between the trimmed V and J ends, which lost 7 bases and 3 bases, there was a span of 7 bases. The CDR3 loop spans 12 amino acids. CDR3: CAIKDSYNEQFF. In nucleotides, the CDR3 is TGTGCCATCAAGGACAGCTACAATGAGCAGTTCTTC.

Notes on this clone: Different DNA sequences within this sample yield the same CDR3. The chain carries TRBV5-1 and TRBJ1-1, with TRBD1 identical over 7 bases. The CDR3 has 13 amino acids. V was clipped by 4 bases and J by 3 bases; unmatched bases: 3. Germline V gene sequence: CDR1 SGHRS, CDR2 YFSETQ. The CDR3 region is CASSPGQDTEAFF. The DNA for the CDR3 is TGCGCCAGCAGCCCCGGACAGGACACTGAAGCTTTCTTT.

V and J are TRBV27 and TRBJ2-1, with a possible D match to TRBD2 (6 bases). Trimming left V 8 bases short and J 0 bases short, with 11 bases between. The CDR3 consists of 14 residues. The germline V gene has CDR1 MNHEY and CDR2 SMNVEV (reference sequence). This CDR3 reads CASGDLSSYNEQFF. For the CDR3, the DNA is TGTGCCAGCGGGGACTTGAGCTCCTACAATGAGCAGTTCTTC.

V usage is TRBV3-1 (or the pseudogene TRBV3-2) and J usage is TRBJ2-2; 7 bases align to TRBD2. The CDR3 has 17 residues. V lost 0 bases, J lost 3 bases, and 7 bases stayed unmatched. CDR1 is LGHDT and CDR2 is YNNKEL in the germline V gene (reference sequence). The CDR3 nucleotides are TGTGCCAGCAGCCAAGACCGGAGCGGGGTTTACACCGGGGAGCTGTTTTTT. This sequence encodes CASSQDRSGVYTGELFF.